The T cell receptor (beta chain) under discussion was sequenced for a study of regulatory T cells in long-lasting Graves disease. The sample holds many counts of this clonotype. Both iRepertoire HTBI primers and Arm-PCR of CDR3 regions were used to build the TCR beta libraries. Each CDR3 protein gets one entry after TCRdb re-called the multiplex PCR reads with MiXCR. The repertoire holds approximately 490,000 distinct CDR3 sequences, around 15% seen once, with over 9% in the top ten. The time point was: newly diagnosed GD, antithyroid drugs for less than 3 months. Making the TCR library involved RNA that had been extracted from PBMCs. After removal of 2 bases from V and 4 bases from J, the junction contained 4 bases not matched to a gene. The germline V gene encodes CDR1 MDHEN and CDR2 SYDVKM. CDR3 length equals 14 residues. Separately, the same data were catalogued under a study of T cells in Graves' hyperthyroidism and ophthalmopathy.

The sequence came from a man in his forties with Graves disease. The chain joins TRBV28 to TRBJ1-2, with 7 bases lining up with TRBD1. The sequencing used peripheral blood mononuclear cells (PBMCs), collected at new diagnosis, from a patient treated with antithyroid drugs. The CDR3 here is CASSLLGQIYGYTF. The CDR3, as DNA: TGTGCCAGCAGTTTACTGGGACAGATCTATGGCTACACCTTC.